These 8 T cell receptor beta chains were all obtained from the same sample, sequenced in a study of OX40 agonist ivuxolimab in advanced cancers. Profiling relied on immunoSEQ multiplex PCR, and the TCRdb table lists in-frame clones only, not all of them. The sample includes around 66,000 clones, about 85% of them seen just once. Material: CD4+ or CD8+ T cells sorted from blood, obtained in a trial of the OX40 agonist ivuxolimab. Source of these receptors: an adult with an advanced solid tumor such as melanoma, head and neck, liver or kidney cancer.

The rearrangement joins TRBV29-1 to TRBJ1-2, with 8 bases that match TRBD1. This CDR3 comprises 14 residues. V lost 5 bases and J lost 3; bases outside the gene matches: 8. The germline gives CDR1 SQVTM, CDR2 ANQGSEA. CDR3 in DNA: TGCAGCGTTCCAGGGGGCAGCCGGGACTATGGCTACACCTTC. Residues: CSVPGGSRDYGYTF.

The genes are TRBV5-1 and TRBJ2-7; 11 bases are shared with TRBD2. After removal of 0 bases from V and 0 bases from J, the junction contained 5 bases not matched to a gene. The CDR3 spans 17 residues. CDR1 is SGHRS and CDR2 is YFSETQ in the germline V gene. CDR3 sequence (DNA): TGCGCCAGCAGCTTGGAGAAACTAGCGGGAGCCTCCTACGAGCAGTACTTC. It specifies CASSLEKLAGASYEQYF.

The chain has TRBV5-1 and TRBJ2-5; D may be TRBD1 (6 bases). The CDR3 covers 16 residues. CDR1 and CDR2 from the germline V gene are SGHRS and YFSETQ. Trimming removed 6 bases at V and 0 bases at J, with 18 bases between. CDR3 DNA sequence: TGCGCCAGCACAAAAGGGGTACAGGGCCACCAAGAGACCCAGTACTTC. Encoded protein: CASTKGVQGHQETQYF.

This rearrangement joins TRBV10-3 to TRBJ1-5, with no clear D. The ends were cut back, 2 bases at V and 3 bases at J, with 5 bases in the middle. The length of the CDR3 is 13 residues. The V gene's germline CDR1 is ENHRY and CDR2 SYGVKD. The CDR3 region is CAISERANQPQHF. CDR3 sequence (DNA): TGTGCCATCAGTGAGAGGGCCAATCAGCCCCAGCATTTT.

This clone is a singleton in its sample. The chain links TRBV18 to TRBJ2-5; TRBD2 matches 8 bases. The J call may be incorrect, as the DNA end agrees better with TRBJ2-7. Germline CDR1 reads KGHSH; CDR2 reads LQKENI. The length of the CDR3 is 15 residues. The CDR3 spells CASSPSIAGIYEQYF. In DNA form, the CDR3 reads TGTGCCAGCTCACCGTCAATAGCGGGAATCTACGAGCAGTACTTC.

The rearrangement joins TRBV28 to TRBJ2-1, with D possibly called TRBD1 or TRBD2 (5 bases each). The V end lost 4 bases, the J end lost 7 bases, and 20 bases lay between the germline ends. In germline, CDR1 is MDHEN, CDR2 SYDVKM. The CDR3 length is 16 residues. The CDR3: CASSSTRASLRNEQFF. In nucleotides, the CDR3 is TGTGCCAGCAGTTCTACCAGGGCTAGCCTGCGTAATGAGCAGTTCTTC.

The chain couples TRBV5-4 to TRBJ2-1; 12 bases map to TRBD2. V lost 4 bases to trimming and J lost 7 bases; unmatched junction nucleotides: 9. This CDR3 has 16 amino acids. Germline CDR1 and CDR2: SGHNT and YYREEE (reference sequence). CDR3 sequence: CASSQAGLAGNNEQFF. The CDR3 region has the DNA TGTGCCAGCAGCCAGGCCGGACTAGCGGGAAATAATGAGCAGTTCTTC.

This clone was detected only once. The chain joins TRBV5-1 to TRBJ2-1; no clear D gene. The CDR3 is 14 residues long. V was clipped by 1 base and J by 4 bases, with 9 bases between them. Germline values: CDR1 SGHRS, CDR2 YFSETQ. The CDR3 sequence is CASSLRVGYNEQFF. CDR3 sequence (DNA): TGCGCCAGCAGCTTGAGAGTTGGGTACAATGAGCAGTTCTTC.